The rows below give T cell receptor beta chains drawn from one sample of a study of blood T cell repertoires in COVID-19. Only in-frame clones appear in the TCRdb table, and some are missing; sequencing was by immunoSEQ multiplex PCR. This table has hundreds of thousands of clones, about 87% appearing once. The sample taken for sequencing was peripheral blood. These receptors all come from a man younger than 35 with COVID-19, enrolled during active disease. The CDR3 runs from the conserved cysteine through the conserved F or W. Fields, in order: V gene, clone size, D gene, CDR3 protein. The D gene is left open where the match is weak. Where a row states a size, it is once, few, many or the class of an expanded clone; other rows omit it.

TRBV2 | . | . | CASKTTRSTGELFF
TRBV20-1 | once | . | CSAVGGYGYTF
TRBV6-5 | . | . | CASIDTGRNQPQHF
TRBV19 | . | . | CASRPGSSVGTYEQYF
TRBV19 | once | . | CASSINLYSDNSPLHF
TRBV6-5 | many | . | CASSYFGREGTEAFF
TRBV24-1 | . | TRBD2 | CATSDSREGETQYF
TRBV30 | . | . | CAWSGGLAPRDEQYF
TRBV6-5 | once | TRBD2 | CASSPGLAAYEQYF
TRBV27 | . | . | CASSLQQGNTEAFF
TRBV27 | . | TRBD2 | CASSLSASGGDEQFF
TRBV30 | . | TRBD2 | CAWRGLAGAQTYNEQFF
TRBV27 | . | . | CASSPHTDTQYF
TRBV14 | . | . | CASSEGTYGYTF
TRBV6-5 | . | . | CASSPEAGQGYGYTF
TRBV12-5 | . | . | CASGSLVVGELFF
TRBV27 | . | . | CASSLERGIRETQYF
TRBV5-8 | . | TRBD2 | CASTQRGAGGYEQYF
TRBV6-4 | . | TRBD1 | CASSAGTAGNTIYF
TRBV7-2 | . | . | CASSLLGQPVANEQFF
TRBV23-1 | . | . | CASSNDRSDGKNIQYF
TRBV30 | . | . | CAWMGLSYNEQFF
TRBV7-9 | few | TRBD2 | CASSRSGRDFSYEQYF
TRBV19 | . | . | CASYLYGSNQPQHF
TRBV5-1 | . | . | CASSLEGRGTEAFF
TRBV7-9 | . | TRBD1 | CASSLAQGVNTEAFF
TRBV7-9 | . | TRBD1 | CASGRDSSGNTIYF
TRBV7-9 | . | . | CASSLGGLGNQPQHF
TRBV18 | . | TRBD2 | CASSPVIAGYNEQFF
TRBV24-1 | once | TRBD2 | CATGLAGVDTQYF
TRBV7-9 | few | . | CASSPSGGTEAFF
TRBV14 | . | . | CASSQDRGTTISGNTIYF
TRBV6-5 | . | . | CASSSTGTMTQFF
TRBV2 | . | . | CASSFRGSSPVSGNTIYF
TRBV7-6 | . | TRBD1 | CASSPDRRSTDTQYF
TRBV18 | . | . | CASSPRFFGTFGEKLFF
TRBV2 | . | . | CASKWDTAWEQYF
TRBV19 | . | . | CASSQVRETQYF
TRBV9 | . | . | CASSGSWELADTQYF
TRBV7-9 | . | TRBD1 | CASSSSRDRGYNEQFF
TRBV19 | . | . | CAISRGSYNEQFF
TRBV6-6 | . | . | CASRGGSGGTEAFF
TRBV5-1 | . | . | CASSTGRANSPLHF
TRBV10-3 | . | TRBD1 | CAIQGQIFTDTQYF
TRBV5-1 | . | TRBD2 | CASSLAGVNEQFF
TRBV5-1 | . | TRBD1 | CASSPTGAGNQPQHF
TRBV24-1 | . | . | CATSGQGLIDTQYF
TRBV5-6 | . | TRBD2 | CASSGGLTENTGELFF
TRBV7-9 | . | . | CASSPNYGTSNMNTEAFF
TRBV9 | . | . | CASSVNSGGEQYF
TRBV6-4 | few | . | CASSDQTGSFGGYTF
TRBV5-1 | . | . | CASSLGNRVLMNTEAFF
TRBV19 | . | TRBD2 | CASSTILAGEQETQYF
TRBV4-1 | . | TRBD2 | CASSRTIAGDTEDTQYF
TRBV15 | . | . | CATSRDRSGNTIYF